These 18 T cell receptor beta chains originate from one sample sequenced in a study of OX40 agonist ivuxolimab in advanced cancers. Method: immunoSEQ multiplex PCR; TCRdb's copy keeps in-frame clones and lacks some. This table holds approximately 70,000 clones, roughly 82% found once. Specimen: CD4+ or CD8+ T cells sorted from blood, collected in a trial of the OX40 agonist ivuxolimab. The source of these receptors is an adult with an advanced solid tumor such as melanoma, head and neck, liver or kidney cancer.

This sequence joins TRBV6-5 and TRBJ1-4; TRBD1 agrees at 9 bases. The CDR3 runs to 12 residues. CDR1 and CDR2 (germline): MNHEY, SVGAGI. V lost 7 bases and J lost 8; bases outside the gene matches: 2. CDR3 region: CASTGTGEKLFF. The DNA for the CDR3 is TGTGCCAGCACGGGGACAGGGGAAAAACTGTTTTTT.

The genes are TRBV6-5 and TRBJ1-1, with D tentatively TRBD1 (6 bases). Between the trimmed V and J ends, which lost 2 bases and 5 bases, there was a span of 15 bases. Germline V CDR1 and CDR2: MNHEY, SVGAGI. The CDR3 sequence is 15 residues long. CDR3 residues: CASSYPGQGITEAFF. DNA for the CDR3: TGTGCCAGCAGTTACCCTGGCCAGGGGATTACTGAAGCTTTCTTT.

This rearrangement joins TRBV9 to TRBJ2-2, with 8 bases lining up with TRBD2. The CDR3 loop spans 15 amino acids. Germline CDR1 SGDLS, CDR2 YYNGEE. V lost 2 bases to trimming and J lost 0 bases; unmatched junction nucleotides: 0. CDR3 sequence reads: CASSVSGANTGELFF. Written as DNA, the CDR3 is TGTGCCAGCAGCGTTAGCGGGGCGAACACCGGGGAGCTGTTTTTT.

The rearrangement links TRBV6-6 to TRBJ1-5; D is unclear. Germline CDR1 and CDR2: MNHNY and SVGAGI (reference sequence). The CDR3 totals 14 residues. Trimming left V 1 base short and J 3 bases short, with 7 bases between. The CDR3 spells CASSYFSFNQPQHF. CDR3 nucleotide sequence: TGTGCCAGCAGTTACTTCTCCTTCAATCAGCCCCAGCATTTT.

The chain is built from TRBV6-5 and TRBJ2-5; D perhaps matches TRBD2 (6 bases). The CDR3 extends over 15 amino acids. V shed 2 bases and J shed 1 base, with 11 bases lying between them. Per germline, CDR1 MNHEY and CDR2 SVGAGI. The CDR3 sequence: CASSYPGLPQETQYF. Here the CDR3 DNA reads TGTGCCAGCAGTTACCCGGGACTCCCCCAAGAGACCCAGTACTTC.

This chain links TRBV4-1 with TRBJ2-3; TRBD2 aligns across 9 bases. J lost 1 base, V lost 1 base, and 3 bases had no gene match. The CDR3 length is 16 residues. Per the germline V gene, CDR1 is MGHRA and CDR2 is YSYEKL. CDR3 DNA: TGCGCCAGCAGCCAAGGAGAGCGGGGGGGCACAGATACGCAGTATTTT. It codes for CASSQGERGGTDTQYF.

The CDR3 DNA follows: TGTGCCACCGGAAGCTGGGCGGGAGAGGGCAATGAGCAGTTCTTC. It encodes CATGSWAGEGNEQFF. The chain has TRBV6-5 and TRBJ2-1, with TRBD2 matching over 7 bases. V gave up 10 bases and J gave up 6 bases; unmatched junction bases: 15. Germline V CDR1 and CDR2: MNHEY, SVGAGI. The CDR3 is made up of 15 amino acids.

The chain employs TRBV2 and TRBJ2-5; TRBD1 might be the D (6 bases). Trimming cost V 4 bases and J 5 bases, with 11 bases left between them. The CDR3 runs 13 residues. Germline CDR1 SNHLY, CDR2 FYNNEI. The CDR3 loop reads CASSGARGETQYF. The CDR3 DNA follows: TGTGCCAGCAGTGGCGCGAGGGGGGAGACCCAGTACTTC.

V is TRBV19 and J is TRBJ1-5, with no clear D. This CDR3 is built from 17 residues. Germline-derived CDR1 and CDR2 are LNHDA and SQIVND (reference sequence). V dropped 3 bases and J dropped 3 bases, with 18 bases sitting between them. The CDR3 here is CASSIPPPIENNQPQHF. As DNA, the CDR3 is TGTGCCAGTAGTATCCCCCCCCCGATAGAGAACAATCAGCCCCAGCATTTT.

This rearrangement joins TRBV7-2 to TRBJ1-2; possibly TRBD1 for D (5 bases). Looked up from germline, CDR1 is SGHTA and CDR2 is FQGNSA. The CDR3 covers 13 residues. Trimming left V 1 base short and J 8 bases short, with 11 bases between. CDR3 protein: CASSLGAGIGYTF. CDR3 DNA sequence: TGTGCCAGCAGCTTAGGGGCAGGGATAGGCTACACCTTC.

Only a few counts were recorded for this clone. CDR3 residues: CASSWGGTSGRNEQYF. Written as DNA, the CDR3 is TGTGCCAGCAGTTGGGGCGGGACTAGCGGGAGGAACGAGCAGTACTTC. The V and J genes are TRBV27 and TRBJ2-7, with 15 nucleotides matching TRBD2. CDR3 length: 16 amino acids. With V trimmed by 4 bases and J by 5 bases, 6 bases remained unmatched. The germline V gene has CDR1 MNHEY and CDR2 SMNVEV (reference sequence).

V gene TRBV19 combines with J gene TRBJ2-1; D remains ambiguous. The CDR3 extends over 11 amino acids. Germline V lookup: CDR1 LNHDA, CDR2 SQIVND (reference sequence). Between the trimmed V and J ends, which lost 7 bases and 7 bases, there was a span of 8 bases. CDR3 nucleotide sequence: TGTGCCAGTATCTCTGGGAATGAGCAGTTCTTC. Protein sequence: CASISGNEQFF.

The J gene is TRBJ2-2, the V gene TRBV7-6; TRBD2 agrees at 14 bases. V shed 2 bases, J shed 4 bases, and the junction held 18 bases outside the gene matches. The CDR3 spans 22 residues. Germline CDR1 and CDR2: SGHVS and FNYEAQ. The CDR3 coding sequence is TGTGCCAGCAGCTTACGTACCCCCCTAGGGACTAGCGGGAGTTTGAGCACCGGGGAGCTGTTTTTT. Translation: CASSLRTPLGTSGSLSTGELFF.

J is TRBJ2-5 and V is TRBV13; D is perhaps TRBD2 (7 bases). The V end was cut by 4 bases, the J end by 4 bases, with 19 bases between. The CDR3 has 16 amino acids. Germline V gene data show CDR1 as PRHDT and CDR2 as FYEKMQ (reference sequence). This CDR3 is CASSSERGRAAETQYF. The CDR3, as DNA: TGTGCCAGCAGCTCGGAGAGGGGGAGGGCCGCAGAGACCCAGTACTTC.

This clone was seen only a few times. This chain connects TRBV19 to TRBJ2-7, with 8 bases fitting TRBD1. Looked up from germline, CDR1 is LNHDA and CDR2 is SQIVND (reference sequence). This CDR3 has 13 amino acids. The junction had 8 bases not matched to a gene; V was cut back by 11 bases and J by 2 bases. The CDR3 DNA sequence: TGTGCCTCTCCGAGACAGGGGCCCTACGAGCAGTACGTC. As protein: CASPRQGPYEQYV.

The rearrangement links TRBV27 to TRBJ1-5; possibly TRBD1 for D (6 bases). Germline V gene data show CDR1 as MNHEY and CDR2 as SMNVEV (reference sequence). V lost 6 bases to trimming and J lost 6 bases, with 24 bases between them. The CDR3 has 17 amino acids. CDR3 DNA sequence: TGTGCCAGCAGGGGGGAGGGGGGCCATGGTGGTAGTCAGCCCCAGCATTTT. This sequence encodes CASRGEGGHGGSQPQHF.

The V gene is TRBV7-2, the J gene TRBJ2-7, with 9 bases fitting TRBD1. CDR1 is SGHTA, CDR2 FQGNSA, per germline. V dropped 4 bases and J dropped 2; count of bases not matched to a gene: 6. The CDR3 consists of 15 residues. The CDR3: CASSSGTGIPYEQYF. The CDR3 nucleotides are TGTGCCAGCAGCTCCGGGACAGGGATCCCCTACGAGCAGTACTTC.

This clone was detected once. This specimen includes other DNA sequences encoding the same CDR3. The chain has TRBV27 and TRBJ2-4; no definite D call. Germline V CDR1 and CDR2: MNHEY, SMNVEV (reference sequence). This CDR3 contains 15 residues. V lost 0 bases to trimming and J lost 0 bases, with 6 bases between them. The CDR3 nucleotides are TGTGCCAGCAGTTTATCTGGTCTAGCCAAAAACATTCAGTACTTC. This encodes CASSLSGLAKNIQYF.